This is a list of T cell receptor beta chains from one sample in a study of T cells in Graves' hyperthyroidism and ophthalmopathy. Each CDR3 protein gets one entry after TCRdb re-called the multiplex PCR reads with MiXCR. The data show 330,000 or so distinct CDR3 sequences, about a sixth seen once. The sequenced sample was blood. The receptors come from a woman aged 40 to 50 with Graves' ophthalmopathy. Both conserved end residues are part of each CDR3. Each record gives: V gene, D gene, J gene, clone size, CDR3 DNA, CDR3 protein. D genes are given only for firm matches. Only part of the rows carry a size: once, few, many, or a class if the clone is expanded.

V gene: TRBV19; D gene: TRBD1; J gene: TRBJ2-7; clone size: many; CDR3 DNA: TGTGCCAGTAGTATAGGGGACAGGGTGATCTACGAGCAGTACTTC; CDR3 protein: CASSIGDRVIYEQYF
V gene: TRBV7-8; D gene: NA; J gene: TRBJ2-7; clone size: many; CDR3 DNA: TGTGCCAGCAGCTTAGCAGTGGCTGAGGGCGGCGAGCAGTACTTC; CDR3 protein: CASSLAVAEGGEQYF
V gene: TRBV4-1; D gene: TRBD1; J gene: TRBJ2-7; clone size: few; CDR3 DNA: TGCGCCAGCAGCCAAGATCACGAGGACAGGGACTACGAGCAGTACTTC; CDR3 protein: CASSQDHEDRDYEQYF
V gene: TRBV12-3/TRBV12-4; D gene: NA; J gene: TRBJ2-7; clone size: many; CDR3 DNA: TGTGCCAGCAGCCGCGTAGGAAGGCAGTACTTC; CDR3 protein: CASSRVGRQYF
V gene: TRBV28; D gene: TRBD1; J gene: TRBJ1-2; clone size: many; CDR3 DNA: TGTGCCAGCAGGGACAGGGGGCAAGGCTATGGCTACACCTTC; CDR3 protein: CASRDRGQGYGYTF
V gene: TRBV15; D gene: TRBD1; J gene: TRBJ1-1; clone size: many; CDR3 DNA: TGTGCCACCAGCAGAGATACAGGGGGTAACACTGAAGCTTTCTTT; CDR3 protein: CATSRDTGGNTEAFF
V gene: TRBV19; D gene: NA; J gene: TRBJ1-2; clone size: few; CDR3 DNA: TGTGCCAGTAGTCCCCGACAGGCCCTAACAAACCTCTACACCTTC; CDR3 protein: CASSPRQALTNLYTF
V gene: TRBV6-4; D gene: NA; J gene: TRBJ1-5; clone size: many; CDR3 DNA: TGTGCCAGCAGTGATCTCAGGACACCTAGCAATCAGCCCCAGCATTTT; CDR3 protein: CASSDLRTPSNQPQHF
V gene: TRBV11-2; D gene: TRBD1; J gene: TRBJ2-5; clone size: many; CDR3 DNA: TGTGCCAGCAGCCCCGGGACAGGGCGGAGCCAAGAGACCCAGTACTTC; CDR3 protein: CASSPGTGRSQETQYF
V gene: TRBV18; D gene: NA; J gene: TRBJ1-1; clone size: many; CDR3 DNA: TGTGCCAGCTCACCAGGGGGGGCCCAGGGTCGGACTGAAGCTTTCTTT; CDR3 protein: CASSPGGAQGRTEAFF
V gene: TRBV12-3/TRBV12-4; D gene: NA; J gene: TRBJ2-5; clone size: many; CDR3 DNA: TGTGCCAGCAGTTTTTTGACAGTACAAGAGACCCAGTACTTC; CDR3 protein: CASSFLTVQETQYF
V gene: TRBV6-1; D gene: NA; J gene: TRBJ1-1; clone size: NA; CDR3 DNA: TGTGCCAGCAGGCAACGGGAGAACACTGAAGCTTTCTTT; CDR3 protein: CASRQRENTEAFF
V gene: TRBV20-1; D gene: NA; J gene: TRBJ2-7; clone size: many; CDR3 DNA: TGCAGTGCCACAAGGACAGTCTCCTACGAGCAGTACTTC; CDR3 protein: CSATRTVSYEQYF
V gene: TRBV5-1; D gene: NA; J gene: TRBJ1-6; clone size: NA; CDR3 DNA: TGCGCCAGCAGCCCCCTCGGGGGTTCACCCCTCCACTTT; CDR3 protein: CASSPLGGSPLHF
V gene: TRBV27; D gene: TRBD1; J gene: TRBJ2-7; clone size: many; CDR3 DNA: TGTGCCAGCAGAGCCTTGACCGGGACAGGGGGTTACGAGCAGTACTTC; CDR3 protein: CASRALTGTGGYEQYF
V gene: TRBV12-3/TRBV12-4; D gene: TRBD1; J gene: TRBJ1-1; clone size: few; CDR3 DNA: TGTGCCAGCAGCTCTAAGGACAGGGTAACTGAAGCTTCCTTT; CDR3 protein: CASSSKDRVTEASF
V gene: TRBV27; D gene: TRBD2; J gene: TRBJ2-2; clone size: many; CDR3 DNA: TGTGCCAGCAGTTTCGGACTAGCGGGAGCCGGGGAGCTGTTTTTT; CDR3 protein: CASSFGLAGAGELFF
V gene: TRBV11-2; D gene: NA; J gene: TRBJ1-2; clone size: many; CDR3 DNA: TGTGCCAGCAGCTTTTGGCCGGACCGCTACACCTTC; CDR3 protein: CASSFWPDRYTF
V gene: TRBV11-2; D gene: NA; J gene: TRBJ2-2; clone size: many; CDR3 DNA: TGTGCCAGCAGCTTAATAGGCTCACAGTTCGCGAACACCGGGGAGCTGTTTTTT; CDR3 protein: CASSLIGSQFANTGELFF
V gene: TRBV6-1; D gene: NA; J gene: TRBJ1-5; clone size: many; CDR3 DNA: TGTGCCAGCAGTGATCCTTATAGCAATCAGCCCCAGCATTTT; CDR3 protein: CASSDPYSNQPQHF
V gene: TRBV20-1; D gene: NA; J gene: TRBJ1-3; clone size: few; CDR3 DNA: TGCAGTGCTCCTGCAGGGACCGTCGGAAACACCATATATTTT; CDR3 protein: CSAPAGTVGNTIYF
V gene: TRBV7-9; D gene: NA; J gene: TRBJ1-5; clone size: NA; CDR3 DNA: TGTGCCAGCAGCACCAGGGAACAGCCCCAGCATTTT; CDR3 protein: CASSTREQPQHF
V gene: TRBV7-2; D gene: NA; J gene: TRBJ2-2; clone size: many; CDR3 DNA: TGTGCCAGCGGCCGTGGGGGGCTGAACACCGGGGAGCTGTTTTTT; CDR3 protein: CASGRGGLNTGELFF
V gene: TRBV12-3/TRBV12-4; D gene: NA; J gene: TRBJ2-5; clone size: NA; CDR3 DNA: TGTGCCAGCAGTTTTGGGACCCAGTACTTC; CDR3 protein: CASSFGTQYF
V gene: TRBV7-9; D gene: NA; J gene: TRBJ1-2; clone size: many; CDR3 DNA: TGTGCCAGCAGCTTAGACGGGGGAGAGGTGTATGGCTACACCTTC; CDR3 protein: CASSLDGGEVYGYTF
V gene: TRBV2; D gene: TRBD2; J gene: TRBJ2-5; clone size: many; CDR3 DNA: TGTGCCAGCCGGGGGGAGAAGACCCAGTACTTC; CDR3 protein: CASRGEKTQYF
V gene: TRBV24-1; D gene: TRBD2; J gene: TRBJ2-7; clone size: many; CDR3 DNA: TGTGCCACCAGTGACCCGGGACTAGCGGGAACAGACGAGCAGTACTTC; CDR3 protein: CATSDPGLAGTDEQYF
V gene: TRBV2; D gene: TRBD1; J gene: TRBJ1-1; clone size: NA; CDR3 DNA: TGTGCCAGCAGTGAACCGGACAGGGGCCTAGTAAAAGCTTTCTTT; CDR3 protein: CASSEPDRGLVKAFF
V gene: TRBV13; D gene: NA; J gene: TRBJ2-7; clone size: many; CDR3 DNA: TGTGCCAGCAGCTCGACCATTCTTTCGGGTCAAAGCTCCTACGAGCAGTACTTC; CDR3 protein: CASSSTILSGQSSYEQYF
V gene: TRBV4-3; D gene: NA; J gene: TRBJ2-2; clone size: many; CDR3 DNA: TGCGCCAGCAGCCAATCGAGATTCACCGGGGAGCTGTTTTTT; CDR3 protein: CASSQSRFTGELFF
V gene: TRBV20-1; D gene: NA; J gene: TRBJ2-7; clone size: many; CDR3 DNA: TGCAGTGCTAGAGATTGGCGGAACCTCTACGAGCAGTACTTC; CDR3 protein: CSARDWRNLYEQYF
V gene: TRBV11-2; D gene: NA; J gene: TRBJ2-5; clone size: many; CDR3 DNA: TGTGCCAGCAGCCCACTACAGGGACGACAGACCCAGTACTTC; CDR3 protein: CASSPLQGRQTQYF
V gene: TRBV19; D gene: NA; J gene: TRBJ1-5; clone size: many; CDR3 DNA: TGTGCCAGTAAGTCTCTAGTAGGGGTTTACCAGCCCCAGCATTTT; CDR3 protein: CASKSLVGVYQPQHF
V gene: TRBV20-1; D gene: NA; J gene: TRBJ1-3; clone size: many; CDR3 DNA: TGCAGTGCGCCTTTGGGGCTAAGAAACACCATATATTTT; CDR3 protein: CSAPLGLRNTIYF
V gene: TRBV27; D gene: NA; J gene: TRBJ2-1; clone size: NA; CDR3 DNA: TGTGCCAGCAGTTTCAGGGCCTACAATGAGCAGTTCTTC; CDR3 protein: CASSFRAYNEQFF
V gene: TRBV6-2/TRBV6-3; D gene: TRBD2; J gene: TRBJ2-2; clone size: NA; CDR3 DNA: TGTGCCAGCAGACTAGCGGGAGGGCCGGGCACCGGGGAGCTGTTTTTT; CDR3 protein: CASRLAGGPGTGELFF
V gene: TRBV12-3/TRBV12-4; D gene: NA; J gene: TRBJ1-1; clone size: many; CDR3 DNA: TGTGCCAGCACCGATAGACCCATTGAAGCTTTCTTT; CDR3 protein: CASTDRPIEAFF
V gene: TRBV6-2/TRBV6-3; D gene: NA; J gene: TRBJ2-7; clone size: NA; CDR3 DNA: TGTGCCAGCAGTTACTCTGAAATTACCTACGAGCAGTACTTC; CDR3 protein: CASSYSEITYEQYF